This T cell receptor (beta chain) was documented in a study of T cells and Merkel cell carcinoma outcomes (dated by TCRdb to 2019 to 2021). Context from the whole study: The study examined the tumor T-cell repertoire together with T-cell density as predictors of clinical outcome in patients with Merkel cell carcinoma.

The V and J ends are trimmed by 0 bases and 7 bases, leaving 9 bases between them. The germline V gene encodes CDR1 LNHNV and CDR2 YYDKDF (reference sequence). Spanning cysteine to phenylalanine, the CDR3 consists of 14 amino acids. Only the CDR3 DNA stays, 42 bases, in frame from base 1. Remarks on this clone: Its antigen specificity is not known. No quality values exist for individual bases; no much larger clone is one base distant.

The method behind the library was the immunoSEQ multiplex PCR assay. This is the immuneACCESS table as TCRdb keeps it, with only in-frame sequences that have V and J called. A part of the clones is gone; compared with another copy, unresolved V genes explain less than half, and the rest is unexplained. Recorded for this sample are roughly 4,200 clones; 90% to 95% of them occurred a single time. The top ten clonotypes cover more than 1.5% of the sample. General findings and caveats noted by the study authors: T-cell repertoire features combined with T-cell density were reported to predict clinical outcomes in Merkel cell carcinoma patients.

The samples were taken from patients with Merkel cell carcinoma. Source material: tumor tissue from Merkel cell carcinoma. This TCR derives from a human donor with Merkel cell carcinoma. This chain joins TRBV15 to TRBJ1-4; the D gene remains uncertain. The nucleotide sequence reads as follows: TGTGCCACCAGCAGAGATAAAGCTAGTGAAAAACTGTTTTTT. Its protein product is CATSRDKASEKLFF.